This TCR beta chain was documented in a study of metastatic and nonmetastatic thyroid tumors. For the study at large: Blood and tumor or nodule tissue repertoires from malignant and benign thyroid patients were compared.

Original data processing: Building a distant-metastasis classifier for papillary thyroid cancer drew on CDR3 differences across clinicopathological groups. TCRdb called clones again from the PCR reads with MiXCR. For this entry, the V and J calls and clone size follow TCRdb and not the study's own pipeline. The table includes around 46,000 clones, roughly 23% detected once. Study observations and caveats: Benign nodules were reported to have significantly lower TCR beta diversity than malignant thyroid tumors, in blood and tumor.

Thyroid surgery took place with no prior treatment in any patient. There are many counts of this clone. Its antigen is not identified. J lost 6 bases, V lost 6 bases, and 4 bases had no gene match. The CDR3 covers 15 residues. Germline V gene lookup returns CDR1 MNHNS and CDR2 SASEGT. The TCR was taken from a male donor with papillary thyroid cancer or a benign thyroid nodule (not recorded which). Some clones in this sample may be carry-over from other donors' samples. Input material: blood. The chain links TRBV6-1 to TRBJ2-1; the match to TRBD2 covers 14 bases. The CDR3 protein is CASSAGTSGGNEQFF. CDR3 sequence (DNA): TGTGCCAGCAGCGCCGGGACTAGCGGGGGCAATGAGCAGTTCTTC.